Here is one TCR beta chain with its context. The protocol was immunoSEQ multiplex PCR, while the TCRdb copy is restricted to in-frame clones and leaves out a portion. The sample comprises roughly 2.2 million clones, about 90% of which are singletons, and more than 0.35% rests with the top ten. The data are from a study of shared clonotypes between healthy human individuals. V lost 5 bases, J lost 2 bases, and 23 bases stayed unmatched. Germline values: CDR1 SGHTA, CDR2 FQGTGA. This CDR3 has 20 residues. The sequencing sample was made of naive CD4+ T cells from PBMCs. Specified subset: CD45RA+ positively selected. This sequence joins TRBV7-3 and TRBJ1-2, with 7 bases aligning to TRBD1. The sequence came from a man aged 18 to 29 in good health. Some clones in this sample may be carry-over from other donors' samples. Here the CDR3 DNA reads TGTGCCAGCAGCCCCGACCTTGACCGCTTACCCGGGACAGTAAACTATGGCTACACCTTC. Amino acids: CASSPDLDRLPGTVNYGYTF. Full variable domain (rest looked up from reference TRBV7-3 and TRBJ1-2): GAGVSQTPSNKVTEKGKYVELRCDPISGHTALYWYRQSLGQGPEFLIYFQGTGAADDSGLPNDRFFAVRPEGSVSTLKIQRTERGDSAVYLCASSPDLDRLPGTVNYGYTFGSGTRLTVV.